These 24 T cell receptor beta chains share one sample of origin, sequenced in a study of T cell responses to AZD1222 COVID-19 vaccine. The protocol was immunoSEQ multiplex PCR, while the TCRdb copy is restricted to in-frame clones and leaves out a portion. The table includes 150,000 to 200,000 clones, approximately 92% detected once. Specimen: peripheral blood, collected on day 0 of AZD1222 vaccination. These receptor sequences come from an adult in good health.

This rearrangement joins TRBV24-1 to TRBJ1-4, with D perhaps matching TRBD1 (5 bases). Trimming cost V 3 bases and J 10 bases, with 11 bases left between them. The CDR3 length is 13 residues. CDR1 and CDR2 (germline): KGHDR, SFDVKD. Here the CDR3 reads CATSDLFGGKLFF. CDR3 sequence (DNA): TGTGCCACCAGTGATCTCTTTGGGGGAAAACTGTTTTTT.

This chain uses TRBV4-2 with TRBJ2-4; tentatively, D is TRBD2 (5 bases). Trimming took off 3 bases at V and 5 bases at J, with 14 bases between the two ends. The germline V gene encodes CDR1 LGHNA and CDR2 YNFKEQ. This CDR3 has 15 residues. CDR3 region: CASSQGSDAENIQYF. CDR3 DNA sequence: TGTGCCAGCAGCCAGGGTAGCGACGCCGAAAACATTCAGTACTTC.

The chain joins TRBV6-1 to TRBJ1-4; a weak D match, TRBD1 (6 bases). The V gene lost 2 bases and the J gene lost 0 bases, with 10 bases spanning the gap. Germline CDR1 reads MNHNS; CDR2 reads SASEGT. The CDR3 is made up of 16 amino acids. In DNA, the CDR3 is TGTGCCAGCAGTGAATTTCAGGGGACAACTAATGAAAAACTGTTTTTT. This translates into CASSEFQGTTNEKLFF.

V usage is TRBV11-3 and J usage is TRBJ1-5; D call uncertain. Germline V gene lookup returns CDR1 SGHNT and CDR2 YENEEA. The CDR3 consists of 17 residues. Trimming took off 5 bases at V and 0 bases at J, with 17 bases between the two ends. CDR3 amino acids: CASSLLSRVRSNQPQHF. DNA for the CDR3: TGTGCCAGCAGCCTCCTGAGTAGGGTGCGTAGCAATCAGCCCCAGCATTTT.

Regarding this clone: Other nucleotide sequences from this sample produce the same CDR3. The chain combines TRBV7-2 with TRBJ1-4; 10 nucleotides line up with TRBD1. This CDR3 spans 15 amino acids. Germline V lookup: CDR1 SGHTA, CDR2 FQGNSA. J gave up 6 bases and V 5 bases, and 6 bases lay outside the gene matches. DNA of the CDR3: TGTGCCAGCAGCCAACGACAGGGGGCGGATGAAAAACTGTTTTTT. This sequence encodes CASSQRQGADEKLFF.

The CDR3: CASGGDRAAGELFF. Written as DNA, the CDR3 is TGTGCCAGCGGGGGGGACAGGGCAGCCGGGGAGCTGTTTTTT. This chain uses TRBV27 with TRBJ2-2; TRBD1 matches 9 bases. Germline V gives CDR1 MNHEY, CDR2 SMNVEV (reference sequence). J was trimmed by 6 bases and V by 8 bases; bases with no gene match: 7. The CDR3 consists of 14 residues.

This rearrangement joins TRBV7-3 to TRBJ2-3; no firm D call. V was clipped by 2 bases and J by 1 base, with 10 bases between them. This CDR3 spans 15 amino acids. Germline assignment: CDR1 SGHTA and CDR2 FQGTGA. The CDR3 DNA follows: TGTGCCAGCAGCTTAGAGGCACACCGCACAGATACGCAGTATTTT. Amino acid sequence: CASSLEAHRTDTQYF.

This clone was observed a single time. This chain links TRBV30 with TRBJ2-6; TRBD2 agrees at 8 bases. V was clipped by 2 bases and J by 0 bases; unmatched bases: 3. The germline gives CDR1 GTSNPN, CDR2 SVGIG (reference sequence). The CDR3 sequence is 16 residues long. CDR3 in amino acids: CAWSQAGGSGANVLTF. CDR3 nucleotides: TGTGCCTGGAGTCAGGCGGGAGGCTCTGGGGCCAACGTCCTGACTTTC.

The chain links TRBV6-1 to TRBJ2-7; D unclear. Germline V gene lookup returns CDR1 MNHNS and CDR2 SASEGT. V lost 2 bases to trimming and J lost 3 bases, with 8 bases between them. CDR3 length: 13 residues. The CDR3 reads CASSEFANYEQYF. For the CDR3, the DNA is TGTGCCAGCAGTGAATTCGCCAACTACGAGCAGTACTTC.

This chain links TRBV5-4 with TRBJ1-2; D uncertain. This CDR3 is 14 amino acids long. Trimming removed 6 bases from V and 0 bases from J, with 12 bases in between. Germline CDR1 is SGHNT and CDR2 is YYREEE (reference sequence). The CDR3 bases are TGTGCCAGCAACTCAGGACGGGCTAACTATGGCTACACCTTC. This encodes CASNSGRANYGYTF.

The chain combines TRBV3-1 (or the pseudogene TRBV3-2) with TRBJ1-2; 8 nucleotides align to TRBD1. Per the germline V gene, CDR1 is LGHDT and CDR2 is YNNKEL (reference sequence). V dropped 4 bases and J dropped 7; count of bases not matched to a gene: 8. The CDR3 is made up of 14 amino acids. CDR3 DNA sequence: TGTGCCAGCAGCCCGGACAGGGTAAGCCTTGGCTACACCTTC. It translates to CASSPDRVSLGYTF.

This chain connects TRBV28 to TRBJ1-1, with D tentatively TRBD1 (6 bases). The V gene lost 5 bases and the J gene lost 9 bases, with 22 bases spanning the gap. Looked up from germline, CDR1 is MDHEN and CDR2 is SYDVKM. The CDR3 is 15 residues long. Here the CDR3 reads CASSGVRTGHQKAFF. The CDR3 nucleotides are TGTGCCAGCAGTGGGGTCCGTACGGGACACCAAAAAGCTTTCTTT.

J is TRBJ2-5 and V is TRBV19; a possible D gene is TRBD2 (6 bases). Trimming cost V 3 bases and J 2 bases, with 10 bases left between them. This CDR3 region has 14 residues. Germline V CDR1 and CDR2: LNHDA, SQIVND (reference sequence). The CDR3 loop is CASSISGGQETQYF. In DNA form, the CDR3 reads TGTGCCAGTAGTATTAGCGGAGGTCAAGAGACCCAGTACTTC.

This chain connects TRBV6-6 to TRBJ2-1; TRBD2 agrees at 7 bases. The germline V gene has CDR1 MNHNY and CDR2 SVGAGI (reference sequence). V was pared by 2 bases and J by 6 bases, with 7 bases of the junction left unmatched. The CDR3 has 15 residues. CDR3 bases: TGTGCCAGCAGTTACCCCCTGGCTAGCGGCAATGAGCAGTTCTTC. It translates to CASSYPLASGNEQFF.

V is TRBV4-3 and J is TRBJ1-6; 7 bases align to TRBD1. The CDR3 spans 17 residues. Germline loops: CDR1 LGHNA, CDR2 YSLEER. The J segment lost 9 bases and the V segment lost 2 bases, leaving 13 bases of the junction unmatched. The CDR3 loop reads CASSQYWEGAAVSPLHF. CDR3 sequence (DNA): TGCGCCAGCAGCCAATACTGGGAGGGGGCTGCGGTTTCACCCCTCCACTTT.

The V and J genes are TRBV3-1 (or the pseudogene TRBV3-2) and TRBJ2-1, with 9 bases that match TRBD2. The germline gives CDR1 LGHDT, CDR2 YNNKEL (reference sequence). The CDR3 sequence is 15 residues long. Trimming cost V 4 bases and J 8 bases; bases outside gene matches: 9. The CDR3 DNA is TGTGCCAGCAGCCTCCCGGGAGCGGGGGGCCATGAGCAGTTCTTC. Amino acids: CASSLPGAGGHEQFF.

The genes are TRBV2 and TRBJ1-5; D gene ambiguous. Between the trimmed V and J ends, which lost 2 bases and 4 bases, there was a span of 9 bases. From germline, CDR1 is SNHLY and CDR2 FYNNEI. The CDR3 totals 14 residues. CDR3 sequence (DNA): TGTGCCAGCAGTGAACTCGACAAGAATCAGCCCCAGCATTTT. This encodes CASSELDKNQPQHF.

This rearrangement joins TRBV6-1 to TRBJ1-1; D gene uncertain. This CDR3 comprises 11 residues. The germline V and J ends were trimmed by 5 bases and 3 bases, with 4 bases remaining between them. CDR1 MNHNS and CDR2 SASEGT come from the germline V gene. The CDR3 protein is CASSSYTEAFF. The CDR3 coding sequence is TGTGCCAGCAGTTCCTACACTGAAGCTTTCTTT.

This clone occurred once. The CDR3 sequence: CAWSPGQGVIYEQYF. The CDR3, as DNA: TGTGCCTGGAGTCCGGGGCAGGGGGTCATCTACGAGCAGTACTTC. V usage is TRBV30 and J usage is TRBJ2-7, with 7 bases that match TRBD1. The CDR3 covers 15 residues. Germline CDR1 reads GTSNPN; CDR2 reads SVGIG (reference sequence). V shed 2 bases and J 3 bases; nucleotides not matched to a gene: 10.

This CDR3 reads CASQKGLGYGYTF. The CDR3, as DNA: TGTGCCTCTCAGAAAGGTCTGGGCTATGGCTACACCTTC. The gene calls are TRBV7-6 and TRBJ1-2; D uncertain. This CDR3 is 13 amino acids long. Germline V gene lookup returns CDR1 SGHVS and CDR2 FNYEAQ. Trimming removed 11 bases from V and 4 bases from J, with 17 bases in between.

The sample holds a few counts of this clone. This rearrangement joins TRBV18 to TRBJ1-5; D perhaps matches TRBD1 (5 bases). This CDR3 region has 16 residues. In germline, CDR1 is KGHSH, CDR2 LQKENI. V was cut by 3 bases and J by 5 bases, with 17 bases left in between. The CDR3: CASSPRPRGEDQPQHF. In nucleotides, the CDR3 is TGTGCCAGCTCACCCCGACCGAGGGGCGAGGATCAGCCCCAGCATTTT.

The chain is built from TRBV4-3 and TRBJ1-2, with 10 bases lining up with TRBD1. The CDR3 has 17 residues. CDR1 and CDR2 from the germline V gene are LGHNA and YSLEER. V dropped 0 bases and J dropped 1; count of bases not matched to a gene: 5. Here the CDR3 DNA reads TGCGCCAGCAGCCAAGATAGCGGACAGGGGGTTAACTATGGCTACACCTTC. The encoded protein is CASSQDSGQGVNYGYTF.

The V call is TRBV6-5, the J call TRBJ1-1; TRBD1 is a possible D gene (5 bases). V lost 2 bases and J 6 bases, leaving 13 bases between the germline ends. The CDR3 has 14 residues. The germline gives CDR1 MNHEY, CDR2 SVGAGI. This CDR3 reads CASSYGGVIAEAFF. CDR3 sequence (DNA): TGTGCCAGCAGTTACGGGGGGGTCATCGCTGAAGCTTTCTTT.

In this sample, this clone turned up a few times. The chain couples TRBV5-8 to TRBJ1-5; TRBD1 matches 10 bases. The CDR3 covers 13 residues. With 4 bases clipped from V and 9 bases from J, the junction kept 4 bases outside the gene matches. Germline lookup yields CDR1 SGHTS and CDR2 YDEGEE. The CDR3 nucleotides read TGTGCCAGCAGCCGGGACAGGGGTCGGCCCCAGCATTTT. Protein: CASSRDRGRPQHF.